This TCR beta chain was documented in a study of blood T cell repertoires in COVID-19. Overall study: T cells, B-cell-depleted T cells, or PBMCs provided the cDNA or gDNA that served as material.

As handled by the study authors: Reference gene primer amplification gave nucleated cell count estimates. Some clones are missing from TCRdb's copy, which holds only in-frame ones; the method was immunoSEQ multiplex PCR. D and trimming come from the DNA, and the V and J calls and clone size come from that table. The sample has roughly 140,000 clones; approximately 80% are singletons. Germline CDR1 and CDR2: SGHVS and FNYEAQ. V gave up 4 bases and J gave up 3 bases, with 9 bases separating them. This CDR3 spans 13 amino acids. This receptor was obtained from a woman aged 45-65 years in a cohort sampled during active or convalescent COVID-19. The genes are TRBV7-6 and TRBJ1-2; no firm D call. Sequenced input: peripheral blood. The CDR3 region has the DNA TGTGCCAGCAGCTCGAGTGCGTACTATGGCTACACCTTC. Its protein product is CASSSSAYYGYTF.